Listed below are T cell receptor beta chains from one sample, sequenced in a study of blood T cell repertoires in COVID-19. The data were produced by immunoSEQ multiplex PCR, yet TCRdb's version contains in-frame clones alone and is incomplete. The sample consists of just over 350,000 clones, about 86% of them appearing once. Sequenced input: peripheral blood. These receptors were collected from a woman aged 60-75 years with COVID-19, enrolled during active disease. Each CDR3 is given with its conserved first and last residue. A D gene is named only where the DNA matches it firmly. Clone sizes are given selectively: once, few, many, or a class where the clone is expanded.

abundance	v_gene	j_gene	d_gene	CDR3aa	CDR3nt
-	TRBV3-1/TRBV3-2	TRBJ1-1	-	CASSHSGDTEAFF	TGTGCCAGCAGCCATTCAGGGGACACTGAAGCTTTCTTT
-	TRBV29-1	TRBJ1-5	TRBD1	CSVPIGPTGDSNQPQHF	TGCAGCGTCCCCATCGGCCCGACAGGGGATAGCAATCAGCCCCAGCATTTT
-	TRBV9	TRBJ2-5	-	CASSARGTYYQETQYF	TGTGCCAGCAGCGCTCGCGGGACGTACTACCAAGAGACCCAGTACTTC
few	TRBV6-1	TRBJ1-5	-	CASSEAGQTFQPQHF	TGTGCCAGCAGTGAAGCTGGACAGACCTTTCAGCCCCAGCATTTT
-	TRBV7-6	TRBJ2-2	-	CASSRYGGAGGELFF	TGTGCCAGCAGTCGCTACGGCGGGGCAGGCGGGGAGCTGTTTTTT
-	TRBV5-4	TRBJ1-1	-	CASSFGETEAFF	TGTGCCAGCAGCTTCGGTGAGACTGAAGCTTTCTTT
-	TRBV9	TRBJ2-1	-	CASSVAAPGVDHYNEQFF	TGTGCCAGCAGCGTAGCAGCCCCGGGGGTTGACCACTACAATGAGCAGTTCTTC
-	TRBV19	TRBJ1-4	-	CASSYWRIGEKLFF	TGTGCCAGTAGTTACTGGAGAATCGGAGAAAAACTGTTTTTT
-	TRBV4-2	TRBJ1-1	-	CASSQDVGRAQTEAFF	TGTGCCAGCAGCCAAGATGTGGGCAGGGCCCAAACTGAAGCTTTCTTT
-	TRBV5-1	TRBJ2-1	-	CASSLELGSYNEQFF	TGCGCCAGCAGCTTGGAACTAGGGAGCTACAATGAGCAGTTCTTC
-	TRBV5-4	TRBJ2-1	TRBD2	CASSSHELAGYNEQFF	TGTGCCAGCAGCTCCCATGAACTAGCGGGATACAATGAGCAGTTCTTC
-	TRBV12-5	TRBJ1-6	-	CASGSTASSSYNSPLHF	TGTGCTAGTGGTTCGACAGCATCGAGCTCCTATAATTCACCCCTCCACTTT
few	TRBV24-1	TRBJ2-3	TRBD1	CATSEGQGAADTQYF	TGTGCCACCAGTGAGGGACAGGGAGCCGCAGATACGCAGTATTTT
-	TRBV2	TRBJ2-7	TRBD2	CASGGVQSSYEQYF	TGTGCCAGCGGGGGGGTACAGAGCTCCTACGAGCAGTACTTC
-	TRBV5-4	TRBJ2-1	TRBD2	CASSLAWQRGGSEQFF	TGTGCCAGCAGCTTGGCCTGGCAGCGGGGGGGAAGTGAGCAGTTCTTC
-	TRBV5-4	TRBJ2-2	-	CASSRASTGLLSGELFF	TGTGCCAGCAGCCGGGCTAGTACAGGGCTCCTATCCGGGGAGCTGTTTTTT
-	TRBV14	TRBJ2-3	TRBD2	CASSQDSFAGGLTDTQYF	TGTGCCAGCAGCCAAGATTCGTTCGCGGGGGGACTCACAGATACGCAGTATTTT
-	TRBV19	TRBJ1-2	-	CASSLSQGSYGYTF	TGTGCCAGTAGTCTCTCCCAGGGCTCTTATGGCTACACCTTC
-	TRBV6-1	TRBJ2-3	-	CASSEWEDTQYF	TGTGCCAGCAGTGAATGGGAGGATACGCAGTATTTT
-	TRBV7-8	TRBJ2-1	-	CASSSFGGGNEQFF	TGTGCCAGCAGCTCGTTCGGAGGCGGGAATGAGCAGTTCTTC
once	TRBV14	TRBJ1-3	TRBD1	CASSRMTGISGNTIYF	TGTGCCAGCAGCCGGATGACAGGGATCTCTGGAAACACCATATATTTT
-	TRBV4-1	TRBJ2-2	-	CASSRTQITGELFF	TGCGCCAGCAGTCGGACTCAAATCACCGGGGAGCTGTTTTTT
-	TRBV7-9	TRBJ1-5	-	CASSLGARSPQHF	TGTGCCAGCAGCTTAGGGGCGAGATCGCCCCAGCATTTT
-	TRBV5-1	TRBJ2-3	-	CASSFAGPDTDTQYF	TGCGCCAGCAGCTTCGCGGGGCCGGACACAGATACGCAGTATTTT
-	TRBV3-1/TRBV3-2	TRBJ2-7	-	CASSQRETPYEQYF	TGTGCCAGCAGCCAGAGGGAGACCCCCTACGAGCAGTACTTC
-	TRBV7-2	TRBJ1-2	-	CASSLQEGPGYGYTF	TGTGCCAGCAGCTTACAGGAGGGCCCGGGGTATGGCTACACCTTC
-	TRBV12-3/TRBV12-4	TRBJ2-7	-	CASSLVGPSLDF	TGTGCCAGCAGTTTAGTTGGGCCGAGCTTAGACTTC
-	TRBV9	TRBJ1-2	TRBD1	CASSVEGQGPTNYGYTF	TGTGCCAGCAGCGTAGAGGGACAGGGTCCCACAAACTATGGCTACACCTTC
-	TRBV30	TRBJ1-1	TRBD1	CAWSTGGPNTEAFF	TGTGCCTGGTCCACAGGGGGCCCGAACACTGAAGCTTTCTTT
once	TRBV6-6	TRBJ2-1	-	CASSPREGAGSYNEQFF	TGTGCCAGCAGTCCTCGAGAGGGAGCGGGCTCCTACAATGAGCAGTTCTTC
-	TRBV6-2/TRBV6-3	TRBJ2-3	-	CASSPVEPLDTQYF	TGTGCCAGCAGCCCAGTTGAGCCCCTAGATACGCAGTATTTT
-	TRBV5-1	TRBJ2-3	TRBD1	CASSTRQGARDTQYF	TGCGCCAGCAGCACCCGACAGGGGGCTAGGGATACGCAGTATTTT
-	TRBV19	TRBJ1-2	TRBD1	CASSMDRGSYGYTF	TGTGCCAGTAGTATGGACAGGGGATCCTATGGCTACACCTTC
-	TRBV6-1	TRBJ1-5	-	CASSDNSNQPQHF	TGTGCCAGCAGTGATAATAGCAATCAGCCCCAGCATTTT
-	TRBV4-2	TRBJ2-1	TRBD2	CASSPRGAGGSEQFF	TGTGCCAGCAGCCCCCGGGGAGCGGGGGGCTCTGAGCAGTTCTTC